This T cell receptor beta chain was profiled in a study of Ad26.COV2.S vaccination and SARS-CoV-2 variants. Regarding this clone: What it binds is unknown.

Using immunoSEQ multiplex PCR, the repertoire was profiled, and TCRdb retains in-frame clones only, with some absent. The profile shows approximately 150,000 clones, 86% of them singletons. V was cut by 4 bases and J by 4 bases, with 10 bases left in between. The length of the CDR3 is 13 residues. CDR1 LNHDA and CDR2 SQIVND come from the germline V gene (reference sequence). Study-level findings and limits: Placebo recipients had lower spike-specific TCR breadth than vaccine recipients. Vaccinated and placebo-treated recipients had similar non-spike TCR breadth.

V gene TRBV19 combines with J gene TRBJ2-5; maybe TRBD1 (6 bases). The receptor's source is a human donor who had recovered from COVID-19. The input for sequencing was peripheral blood, taken after recovery from COVID-19. The CDR3 here is CASSNAGAETQYF. CDR3 nucleotide sequence: TGTGCCAGTAGTAACGCAGGGGCAGAGACCCAGTACTTC.